This record looks at one T cell receptor (beta chain) sequence and its context. It lacks a known antigen. Base qualities are not at hand, and no much larger clone is one base apart. Library generation was performed with the immunoSEQ multiplex PCR assay. For TCR sequencing, RNA was extracted from every sample and reverse transcribed into cDNA to serve as template. First-strand cDNA was synthesized using SuperScript III with a 2:1 mix of oligo-dT and random hexamers. A synthetic immune receptor repertoire was used to measure amplification bias, and any remaining bias was corrected computationally. Concerning the study's data processing: Raw reads were preprocessed to remove errors, and CDR3 was defined according to IMGT conventions as the region from the conserved cysteine to phenylalanine. Clonality was calculated as 1 minus Shannon entropy normalized by log2 of the number of productive unique TCRs. CD4 or CD8 identity of scalp clones was inferred by cross-referencing scalp TCRbeta sequences with sorted blood CD4 and CD8 repertoires. The table comes from immuneACCESS by way of TCRdb, which keeps in-frame sequences with V and J called. Part of the clones is missing from these tables; in studies checked, under half for an unresolved V gene and the rest for unknown reasons. That table supplies the V and J calls and clone size; D and trimming were determined from the DNA. The sample table holds about 190,000 clones, of which roughly three fifths were seen once. Less than 0.8% of the sample goes to the ten largest clones.

According to the study, the label for this sample's time point signals: around 4 weeks on oral tofacitinib. Read against the paper, the sample's treatment or condition label means: oral pan-JAK inhibitor, 5-10 mg twice daily. Peripheral blood and lesional scalp punch biopsies were obtained from patients with alopecia areata. PBMCs were isolated by density centrifugation and stained for CD3, CD4 and CD8, and CD4+ and CD8+ T cells were sorted on a FACSAria. The sample originates from a study of CD8+ T cells in alopecia areata (dated by TCRdb to 2016 to 2019). General notes on the study: Treated patients were enrolled in an open-label pilot trial of oral tofacitinib, 5 to 10 mg twice daily, for moderate-to-severe alopecia areata. Tofacitinib was given for 6 to 18 months, followed by 6 months of follow-up off drug to assess delayed response and recurrence. For the treated patients, the SALT score, which quantifies what percentage of scalp surface area is affected, served as the measure of disease severity. To study T cell clonal expansion in alopecia areata, the researchers applied high-throughput TCRbeta sequencing to both the C3H/HeJ mouse model and human patients. Human TCRbeta sequencing covered scalp tissue and sorted CD4+ and CD8+ peripheral blood T cells from patchy and totalis/universalis alopecia areata patients and healthy controls. Biopsies were taken from tofacitinib-treated patients at baseline and again at 4 and 24 weeks into treatment, and several of those patients also had a later scalp biopsy. Scalp clonality was compared across normal scalp (n=4), patchy alopecia areata scalp (n=8), and alopecia totalis/universalis scalp (n=8). RNA was obtained with the PAXgene miRNA kit for fixed scalp, the miRNeasy kit for PBMCs, and the RNeasy kit for mouse skin. TCRbeta CDR3 regions were amplified by immunoSEQ multiplex PCR with 35 Vbeta forward and 13 Jbeta reverse primers.

Ends trimmed: V by 9 bases, J by 6 bases; bases unmatched to a gene: 9. Taken from the germline V gene, the CDR1 and CDR2 loops are SGHVS and FQNEAQ. The CDR3 runs 14 amino acids, cysteine and phenylalanine included. The CDR3 DNA has 42 bases and is translated from base 1. General conclusions and limits of the study: Lesional scalp, especially in alopecia totalis/universalis, showed higher clonality and more expanded CD8+ clones than normal scalp, suggesting antigenic drive. Resident alphabeta T cells in normal human skin are also sequenced, complicating scalp TCR repertoire analysis, unlike mouse skin dominated by gammadelta T cells. Compared with mice, TCR sequences shared between patients were less clear, possibly partly because of HLA diversity across the patient population. Scalp clonality and the number of expanded CD8+ clones among the top 100 scalp clones were significantly decreased by tofacitinib. Because the treated cohort was small and had only one nonresponder, larger studies are needed to examine links between baseline CD8+ expansion and response. Many expanded lesional clones were found to persist in scalp and blood during tofacitinib treatment, and relapse after treatment cessation may be partly explained by this persistence.

Specimen: CD4+ T cells sorted from blood, collected at week 4, from a patient treated with tofacitinib. This sequence uses TRBV7-8 and TRBJ2-1; 9 bases in between match TRBD1. The TCR originated in a human donor with alopecia areata. The nucleotide sequence reads as follows: TGTGCCAGTACCCCCAGGACAGGGGTCAATGAGCAGTTCTTC. Translation gives CASTPRTGVNEQFF.